The 27 T cell receptor beta chains below come from one sample, sequenced in a study of beta chain features in type 1 diabetes. Expressed TCRB transcripts were sequenced after all isolated RNA was converted to cDNA. Sequenced by immunoSEQ multiplex PCR; TCRdb stores in-frame clones only, minus some. The repertoire holds 350,000 to 450,000 clones, with roughly 16% as singletons. The sample consisted of naive CD4+ T cells from blood. These receptors came from a woman under 30 in good health.

In this sample, this clone turned up a few times. This chain uses TRBV5-4 with TRBJ1-5; possibly TRBD1 for D (6 bases). The germline V gene encodes CDR1 SGHNT and CDR2 YYREEE (reference sequence). This CDR3 contains 17 residues. With 3 bases removed from V and 7 bases from J, the gap between germline ends came to 23 bases. The CDR3 region is CASSSRPGTGTQQPQHF. The CDR3 region has the DNA TGTGCCAGCAGCTCGCGGCCGGGAACAGGGACGCAACAGCCCCAGCATTTT.

The chain employs TRBV7-2 and TRBJ2-7; a weak D match, TRBD1 (6 bases). Per the germline V gene, CDR1 is SGHTA and CDR2 is FQGNSA. Deletions cut 4 bases from V and 2 bases from J, with 15 bases between. This CDR3 is 15 amino acids long. The CDR3 loop is CASSWDKTAPYEQYF. For the CDR3, the DNA is TGTGCCAGCAGCTGGGACAAGACAGCCCCCTACGAGCAGTACTTC.

The chain recombines TRBV5-1 with TRBJ2-5; 7 nucleotides agree with TRBD1. Germline V gene lookup returns CDR1 SGHRS and CDR2 YFSETQ. Trimming at V came to 4 bases and at J to 4 bases, leaving 4 bases not matched to a gene. This CDR3 spans 13 amino acids. The CDR3 sequence: CASSPTGLETQYF. CDR3 sequence (DNA): TGCGCCAGCAGCCCGACAGGGCTAGAGACCCAGTACTTC. Looking up the rest from reference TRBV5-1 and TRBJ2-5 gives the full variable domain: KAGVTQTPRYLIKTRGQQVTLSCSPISGHRSVSWYQQTPGQGLQFLFEYFSETQRNKGNFPGRFSGRQFSNSRSEMNVSTLELGDSALYLCASSPTGLETQYFGPGTRLLVL.

This clone was observed a handful of times. CDR3 sequence: CASSGPWREGPGETQYF. Written as DNA, the CDR3 is TGTGCCAGCAGCGGGCCCTGGAGGGAGGGCCCGGGGGAGACCCAGTACTTC. The chain has TRBV7-9 and TRBJ2-5, with 7 bases aligning to TRBD2. The trim removed 5 bases at V and 5 bases at J, leaving 17 bases unmatched. Germline V gene data show CDR1 as SEHNR and CDR2 as FQNEAQ (reference sequence). This CDR3 has 17 amino acids.

The chain joins TRBV28 to TRBJ2-3, with 9 bases fitting TRBD1. From germline, CDR1 is MDHEN and CDR2 SYDVKM. The CDR3 covers 16 residues. Germline trimming cut 10 bases from V and 4 bases from J; bases unmatched to any gene: 15. CDR3 region: CAIDGLGQGIPDTQYF. The CDR3 DNA reads TGTGCCATCGACGGATTGGGACAGGGAATACCAGATACGCAGTATTTT. Full variable domain (remainder filled in from reference TRBV28 and TRBJ2-3): DVKVTQSSRYLVKRTGEKVFLECVQDMDHENMFWYRQDPGLGLRLIYFSYDVKMKEKGDIPEGYSVSREKKERFSLILESASTNQTSMYLCAIDGLGQGIPDTQYFGPGTRLTVL.

This clone was counted only a few times. V is TRBV11-2 and J is TRBJ1-2, with a possible D match to TRBD1 (5 bases). This CDR3 is built from 17 residues. Per germline, CDR1 SGHAT and CDR2 FQNNGV. Trimming shortened V by 5 bases and J by 8 bases, and 27 bases separated the two germline ends. CDR3 region: CASSPVAPRYPGDGYTF. Here the CDR3 DNA reads TGTGCCAGCAGCCCAGTGGCTCCCAGGTACCCGGGGGACGGCTACACCTTC. Full variable domain (outside the CDR3, taken from reference TRBV11-2 and TRBJ1-2): EAGVAQSPRYKIIEKRQSVAFWCNPISGHATLYWYQQILGQGPKLLIQFQNNGVVDDSQLPKDRFSAERLKGVDSTLKIQPAKLEDSAVYLCASSPVAPRYPGDGYTFGSGTRLTVV.

This sequence joins TRBV7-2 and TRBJ2-7; 7 bases are shared with TRBD2. This CDR3 has 13 amino acids. Trimming removed 5 bases from V and 4 bases from J; junction bases left unmatched: 5. CDR1 SGHTA and CDR2 FQGNSA come from the germline V gene. The CDR3 sequence: CASSPGLVYEQYF. The CDR3 bases are TGTGCCAGCAGCCCCGGACTAGTTTACGAGCAGTACTTC.

In this sample, this clone turned up a few times. The J gene is TRBJ1-1, the V gene TRBV6-6; maybe TRBD1 (6 bases). The ends were cut back, 6 bases at V and 5 bases at J, with 13 bases in the middle. The CDR3 runs to 13 residues. In germline, CDR1 is MNHNY, CDR2 SVGAGI (reference sequence). CDR3 in DNA: TGTGCCAGCAGCGGACAGCGCGGTACTGAAGCTTTCTTT. As protein: CASSGQRGTEAFF.

V gene TRBV7-3 combines with J gene TRBJ2-1; TRBD2 is a possible D gene (5 bases). Per the germline V gene, CDR1 is SGHTA and CDR2 is FQGTGA. Trimming removed 5 bases at V and 3 bases at J, with 8 bases between. CDR3 length equals 13 residues. The CDR3 is CASSPRDYNEQFF. CDR3 sequence (DNA): TGTGCCAGCAGCCCCCGGGACTACAATGAGCAGTTCTTC.

This clone showed up just a few times. The chain recombines TRBV5-1 with TRBJ2-2, with 12 positions matching TRBD2. CDR1 is SGHRS, CDR2 YFSETQ, per germline. This CDR3 has 19 residues. Losses at the gene ends were 0 bases for V and 7 bases for J; bases not matched to a gene: 13. In DNA, the CDR3 is TGCGCCAGCAGCTTGGGGAGCTGGACTAGCGGGATTGCAAGCGGGGAGCTGTTTTTT. Its protein product is CASSLGSWTSGIASGELFF. Supplemented by reference TRBV5-1 and TRBJ2-2, the full variable domain reads KAGVTQTPRYLIKTRGQQVTLSCSPISGHRSVSWYQQTPGQGLQFLFEYFSETQRNKGNFPGRFSGRQFSNSRSEMNVSTLELGDSALYLCASSLGSWTSGIASGELFFGEGSRLTVL.

This clone was detected only a few times. The genes are TRBV7-9 and TRBJ1-5; D gene uncertain. Between the trimmed V and J ends, which lost 4 bases and 4 bases, there was a span of 14 bases. This CDR3 is 15 amino acids long. Germline lookup yields CDR1 SEHNR and CDR2 FQNEAQ (reference sequence). CDR3 residues: CASSSKPGLNQPQHF. The CDR3 region has the DNA TGTGCCAGCAGCTCCAAGCCGGGTCTGAATCAGCCCCAGCATTTT.

The chain combines TRBV5-4 with TRBJ2-7; TRBD1 aligns across 9 bases. V dropped 2 bases and J dropped 5; count of bases not matched to a gene: 11. The CDR3 is 16 amino acids. Germline CDR1 SGHNT, CDR2 YYREEE (reference sequence). CDR3 sequence (DNA): TGTGCCAGCAGCTTACCGGGACAGGGAAGGAATGACGAGCAGTACTTC. Residues: CASSLPGQGRNDEQYF.

This clone was found a few times. The genes are TRBV15 and TRBJ2-1; maybe TRBD1 (5 bases). The germline gives CDR1 LNHNV, CDR2 YYDKDF (reference sequence). V gave up 1 base and J gave up 9 bases, with 16 bases separating them. CDR3 length: 15 amino acids. CDR3: CATSRGLTEGVEQFF. CDR3 in DNA: TGTGCCACCAGCAGAGGACTTACCGAAGGGGTTGAGCAGTTCTTC.

DNA of the CDR3: TGTGCCAGCAGCTCCGGGACAGACCAAGAGACCCAGTACTTC. This sequence encodes CASSSGTDQETQYF. This chain links TRBV14 with TRBJ2-5; 7 positions agree with TRBD1. The CDR3 loop spans 14 amino acids. Germline values: CDR1 SGHDN, CDR2 FVKESK. Trimming removed 5 bases from V and 0 bases from J; junction bases left unmatched: 3.

This clone was picked up a small number of times. J is TRBJ2-1 and V is TRBV18; 7 bases fit TRBD1. CDR1 KGHSH and CDR2 LQKENI come from the germline V gene. The CDR3 sequence is 15 residues long. The junction had 5 bases not matched to a gene; V was cut back by 6 bases and J by 0 bases. CDR3 nucleotide sequence: TGTGCCAGCTCCGAGGGACAGTCCTCCTACAATGAGCAGTTCTTC. The encoded protein is CASSEGQSSYNEQFF.

The chain joins TRBV28 to TRBJ1-5; 8 positions match TRBD1. Germline V gene lookup returns CDR1 MDHEN and CDR2 SYDVKM. The CDR3 extends over 18 amino acids. Unmatched junction bases numbered 10, after V lost 3 bases and J lost 0 bases. The CDR3: CASSFWATGGDSNQPQHF. CDR3 sequence (DNA): TGTGCCAGCAGTTTTTGGGCCACAGGGGGAGATAGCAATCAGCCCCAGCATTTT.

V usage is TRBV28 and J usage is TRBJ1-4; the D gene is possibly TRBD1 (5 bases). In germline, CDR1 is MDHEN, CDR2 SYDVKM. The CDR3 extends over 15 amino acids. Trimming took off 3 bases at V and 6 bases at J, with 14 bases between the two ends. CDR3 amino acids: CASSFGGAYDEKLFF. The DNA of the CDR3 is TGTGCCAGCAGTTTCGGTGGGGCGTATGATGAAAAACTGTTTTTT.

Written as DNA, the CDR3 is TGTGCCAGCAGAGGGACAGGGAAAAAGAATGAGCAGTTCTTC. It translates to CASRGTGKKNEQFF. This sequence joins TRBV27 and TRBJ2-1; TRBD1 aligns across 9 bases. Germline CDR1 is MNHEY and CDR2 is SMNVEV (reference sequence). The CDR3 runs to 14 residues. After removal of 6 bases from V and 7 bases from J, the junction contained 7 bases not matched to a gene.

A few counts support this clone. The chain couples TRBV7-3 to TRBJ2-3; 8 bases align to TRBD2. This CDR3 is built from 14 residues. Germline V gene lookup returns CDR1 SGHTA and CDR2 FQGTGA. The V segment lost 8 bases and the J segment 1 base; nucleotides outside the gene matches: 5. The CDR3 DNA follows: TGTGCCAGCCGCCCAGCGGGAGGCACAGATACGCAGTATTTT. It translates to CASRPAGGTDTQYF.

The rearrangement links TRBV14 to TRBJ2-7; 7 positions agree with TRBD2. V shed 4 bases and J 6 bases; nucleotides not matched to a gene: 6. Germline V lookup: CDR1 SGHDN, CDR2 FVKESK. CDR3 length: 13 residues. This CDR3 reads CASSRSLATEQYF. The CDR3 DNA reads as TGTGCCAGCAGCCGCTCACTAGCGACCGAGCAGTACTTC.

The rearrangement links TRBV2 to TRBJ1-1; 8 nucleotides agree with TRBD1. Per the germline V gene, CDR1 is SNHLY and CDR2 is FYNNEI. V lost 8 bases, J lost 4 bases, and 12 bases stayed unmatched. The CDR3 is 15 residues long. In DNA form, the CDR3 reads TGTGCCAGCTTATCCTTGGGACAGGCTTCCACTGAAGCTTTCTTT. This gives the protein CASLSLGQASTEAFF.

This clone was observed a few times. The V gene is TRBV7-2, the J gene TRBJ2-7, with no clear D. The CDR3 covers 11 residues. Between the trimmed V and J ends, which lost 2 bases and 6 bases, there was a span of 5 bases. Per germline, CDR1 SGHTA and CDR2 FQGNSA. DNA for the CDR3: TGTGCCAGCAGCTTATTCCTCGAGCAGTACTTC. This encodes CASSLFLEQYF.

The V gene is TRBV28, the J gene TRBJ1-5, with TRBD1 matching 12 bases. V shed 5 bases and J 6 bases; nucleotides not matched to a gene: 5. Germline loops: CDR1 MDHEN, CDR2 SYDVKM. The CDR3 is 15 amino acids. The CDR3 coding sequence is TGTGCCAGCAGTCCCGGGACAGGGGGCCGTCAGCCCCAGCATTTT. This sequence encodes CASSPGTGGRQPQHF.

The chain is built from TRBV7-8 and TRBJ2-7; 9 bases are a match to TRBD2. CDR1 and CDR2 from the germline V gene are SGHVS and FQNEAQ. This CDR3 contains 16 residues. Trimming at V came to 5 bases and at J to 4 bases, leaving 12 bases not matched to a gene. The CDR3 region is CASSTRSGSGQYEQYF. CDR3 in DNA: TGTGCCAGCAGCACCCGTAGCGGGAGCGGGCAGTACGAGCAGTACTTC. Together with reference TRBV7-8 and TRBJ2-7, the CDR3 gives the full variable domain: GAGVSQSPRYKVAKRGQDVALRCDPISGHVSLFWYQQALGQGPEFLTYFQNEAQLDKSGLPSDRFFAERPEGSVSTLKIQRTQQEDSAVYLCASSTRSGSGQYEQYFGPGTRLTVT.

The gene calls are TRBV7-3 and TRBJ1-1; D is unclear. In germline, CDR1 is SGHTA, CDR2 FQGTGA. This CDR3 has 13 residues. Trimming removed 0 bases from V and 5 bases from J, with 7 bases in between. The CDR3 spells CASSLTRPTEAFF. In DNA form, the CDR3 reads TGTGCCAGCAGCTTAACCAGGCCAACTGAAGCTTTCTTT.

V usage is TRBV28 and J usage is TRBJ2-1, with a possible D match to TRBD1 (5 bases). Germline V gene data show CDR1 as MDHEN and CDR2 as SYDVKM. Trimming removed 7 bases at V and 8 bases at J, with 21 bases between. The CDR3 contains 15 residues. In DNA form, the CDR3 reads TGTGCCAGCAAAAGGGGCGGTCCCTCCCCCCATGAGCAGTTCTTC. It codes for CASKRGGPSPHEQFF. The variable domain in full, with the rest retrieved from reference TRBV28 and TRBJ2-1, is DVKVTQSSRYLVKRTGEKVFLECVQDMDHENMFWYRQDPGLGLRLIYFSYDVKMKEKGDIPEGYSVSREKKERFSLILESASTNQTSMYLCASKRGGPSPHEQFFGPGTRLTVL.

The sample holds a few counts of this clone. The chain has TRBV15 and TRBJ2-1; D may be TRBD2 (5 bases). Germline CDR1 reads LNHNV; CDR2 reads YYDKDF (reference sequence). This CDR3 has 16 residues. V was clipped by 4 bases and J by 0 bases, with 13 bases between them. Here the CDR3 DNA reads TGTGCCACCAGCACCCTTAGCGCCGTCTCCTACAATGAGCAGTTCTTC. It encodes CATSTLSAVSYNEQFF.